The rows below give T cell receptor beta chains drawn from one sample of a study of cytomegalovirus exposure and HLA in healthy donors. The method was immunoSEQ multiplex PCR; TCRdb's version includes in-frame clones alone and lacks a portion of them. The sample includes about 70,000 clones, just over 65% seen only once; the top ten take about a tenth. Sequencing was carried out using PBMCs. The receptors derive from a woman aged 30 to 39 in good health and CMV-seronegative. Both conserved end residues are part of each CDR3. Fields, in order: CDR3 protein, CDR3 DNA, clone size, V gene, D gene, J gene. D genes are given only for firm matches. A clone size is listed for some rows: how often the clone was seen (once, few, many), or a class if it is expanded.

CASSTDRASGANVLTF | TGTGCCAGTAGTACTGACAGGGCCTCTGGGGCCAACGTCCTGACTTTC | NA | TRBV19 | TRBD1 | TRBJ2-6
CASSAGTGGNTIYF | TGTGCCAGCAGCGCCGGGACAGGGGGAAACACCATATATTTT | NA | TRBV7-6 | TRBD1 | TRBJ1-3
CASRKVGGTEAFF | TGTGCCAGCAGAAAGGTAGGCGGGACTGAAGCTTTCTTT | NA | TRBV6-5 | NA | TRBJ1-1
CASRGGTGELFF | TGCGCCAGCAGAGGAGGCACCGGGGAGCTGTTTTTT | few | TRBV4-3 | NA | TRBJ2-2
CASSLNRARGYTF | TGTGCCAGCAGTTTAAACAGAGCAAGGGGCTACACCTTC | once | TRBV27 | NA | TRBJ1-2
CASRPGSGEKLFF | TGTGCCAGCCGCCCCGGGTCGGGGGAAAAACTGTTTTTT | NA | TRBV6-6 | NA | TRBJ1-4
CASSEGGGPNSPLHF | TGTGCCAGCAGCGAGGGGGGGGGTCCTAATTCACCCCTCCACTTT | NA | TRBV9 | NA | TRBJ1-6
CASSELAGADTQYF | TGTGCCAGCAGTGAACTAGCGGGGGCAGATACGCAGTATTTT | NA | TRBV6-1 | TRBD2 | TRBJ2-3
CASSEAAGGPGELFF | TGTGCCAGCAGTGAAGCAGCGGGGGGGCCCGGGGAGCTGTTTTTT | NA | TRBV6-1 | TRBD2 | TRBJ2-2
CASSLATGTGDFGYTF | TGCGCCAGCAGCTTGGCTACCGGGACAGGGGATTTTGGCTACACCTTC | NA | TRBV5-1 | TRBD1 | TRBJ1-2
CASSLLDRGSSYTF | TGTGCCAGCAGTTTATTGGACAGGGGGAGTAGCTACACCTTC | few | TRBV28 | TRBD1 | TRBJ1-2
CASSVLAGSSYEQYF | TGTGCCAGCAGTGTACTAGCGGGGAGTTCCTACGAGCAGTACTTC | NA | TRBV6-1 | TRBD2 | TRBJ2-7
CASSQLVDSSAFF | TGTGCCAGCAGCCAATTGGTGGACAGCTCGGCTTTCTTT | NA | TRBV16 | NA | TRBJ1-1
CASSSWGGHEQYF | TGCGCCAGCAGCTCCTGGGGCGGCCACGAGCAGTACTTC | once | TRBV5-1 | NA | TRBJ2-7
CASSLVTGSWEQYF | TGTGCCAGCAGCTTAGTAACGGGTAGCTGGGAGCAGTACTTC | once | TRBV11-2 | NA | TRBJ2-7
CASGNRQMNTEAFF | TGCGCCAGCGGTAACAGACAGATGAACACTGAAGCTTTCTTT | once | TRBV4-3 | NA | TRBJ1-1